This T cell receptor beta chain is drawn from a study of sequential checkpoint blockade in melanoma. About the research overall: Arm A got nivolumab then ipilimumab; arm B the reverse, 1:1.

The V segment lost 6 bases and the J segment 2 bases; nucleotides outside the gene matches: 4. Germline V gives CDR1 MNHGY, CDR2 SAAAGT. This CDR3 spans 15 amino acids. Data came from immunoSEQ multiplex PCR; TCRdb stores just in-frame clones and leaves some out. The sample has 10,000 to 15,000 clones, approximately 69% seen once. As to treatment: randomized to nivolumab then ipilimumab (arm A) or the reverse (arm B). None of the patients previously received DNA-damaging chemotherapy. Sorted cells were live CD3+CD8+, lacking CD19 and CD56, from PBMCs. This receptor was obtained from a human donor with melanoma. The rearrangement links TRBV6-8 to TRBJ2-7, with 13 bases fitting TRBD2. Here the sequenced sample was CD8+ T cells sorted from blood (inferred from file names), taken from a patient given nivolumab and ipilimumab in sequence. CDR3 sequence reads: CASSLGTSGAYEQYV. CDR3 sequence (DNA): TGTGCCAGCAGCCTCGGGACTAGCGGGGCCTACGAGCAGTACGTC.